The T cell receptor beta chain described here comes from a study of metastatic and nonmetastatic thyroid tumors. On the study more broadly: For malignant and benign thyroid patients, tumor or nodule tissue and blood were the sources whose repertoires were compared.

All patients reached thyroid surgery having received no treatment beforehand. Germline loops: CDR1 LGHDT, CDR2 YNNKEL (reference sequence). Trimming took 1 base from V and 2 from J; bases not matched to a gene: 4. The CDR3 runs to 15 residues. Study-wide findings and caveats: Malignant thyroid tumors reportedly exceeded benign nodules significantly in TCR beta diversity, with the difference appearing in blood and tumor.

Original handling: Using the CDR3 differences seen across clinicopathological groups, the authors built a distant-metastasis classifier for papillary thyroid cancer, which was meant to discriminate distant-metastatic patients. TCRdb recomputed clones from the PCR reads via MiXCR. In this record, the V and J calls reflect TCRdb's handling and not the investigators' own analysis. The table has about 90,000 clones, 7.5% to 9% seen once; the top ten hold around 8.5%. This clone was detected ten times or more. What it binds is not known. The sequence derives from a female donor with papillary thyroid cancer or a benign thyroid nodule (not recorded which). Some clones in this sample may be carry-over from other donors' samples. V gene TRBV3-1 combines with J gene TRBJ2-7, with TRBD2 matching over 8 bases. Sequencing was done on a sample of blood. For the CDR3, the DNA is TGTGCCAGCAGCCAAGGAGGTAGCGGGGCCTACGAGCAGTACTTC. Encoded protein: CASSQGGSGAYEQYF.